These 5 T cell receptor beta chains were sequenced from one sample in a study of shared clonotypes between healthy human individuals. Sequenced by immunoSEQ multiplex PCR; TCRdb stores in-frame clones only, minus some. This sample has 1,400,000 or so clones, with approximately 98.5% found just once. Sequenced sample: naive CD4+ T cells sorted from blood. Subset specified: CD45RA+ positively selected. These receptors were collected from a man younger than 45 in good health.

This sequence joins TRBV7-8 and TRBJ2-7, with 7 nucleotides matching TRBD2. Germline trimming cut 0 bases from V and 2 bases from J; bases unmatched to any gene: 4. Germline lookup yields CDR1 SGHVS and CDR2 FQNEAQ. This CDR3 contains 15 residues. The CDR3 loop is CASSLAPGTTYEQYF. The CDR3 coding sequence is TGTGCCAGCAGCTTAGCGCCTGGGACTACCTACGAGCAGTACTTC. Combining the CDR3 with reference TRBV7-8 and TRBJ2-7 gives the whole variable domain GAGVSQSPRYKVAKRGQDVALRCDPISGHVSLFWYQQALGQGPEFLTYFQNEAQLDKSGLPSDRFFAERPEGSVSTLKIQRTQQEDSAVYLCASSLAPGTTYEQYFGPGTRLTVT.

Written as DNA, the CDR3 is TGTGCCAGCAGCCTAATACAGGGGGCCATGAGGAACGAGCAGTACTTC. It encodes CASSLIQGAMRNEQYF. The chain links TRBV11-2 to TRBJ2-7; 9 bases map to TRBD1. Looked up from germline, CDR1 is SGHAT and CDR2 is FQNNGV. J lost 5 bases, V lost 5 bases, and 13 bases had no gene match. CDR3 length equals 16 residues.

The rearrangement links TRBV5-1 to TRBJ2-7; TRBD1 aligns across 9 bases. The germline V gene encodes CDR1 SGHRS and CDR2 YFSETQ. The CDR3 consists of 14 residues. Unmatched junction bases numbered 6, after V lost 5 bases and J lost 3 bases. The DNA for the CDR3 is TGCGCCAGCAGTTTTCGGACAGGGGACTACGAGCAGTACTTC. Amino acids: CASSFRTGDYEQYF. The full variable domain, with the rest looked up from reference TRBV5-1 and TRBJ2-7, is KAGVTQTPRYLIKTRGQQVTLSCSPISGHRSVSWYQQTPGQGLQFLFEYFSETQRNKGNFPGRFSGRQFSNSRSEMNVSTLELGDSALYLCASSFRTGDYEQYFGPGTRLTVT.

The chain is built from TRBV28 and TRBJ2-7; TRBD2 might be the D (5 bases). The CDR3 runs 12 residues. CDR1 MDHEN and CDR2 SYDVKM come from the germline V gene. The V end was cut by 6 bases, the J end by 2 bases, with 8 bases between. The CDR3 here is CASRLATYEQYF. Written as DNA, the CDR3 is TGTGCCAGCAGGCTAGCTACCTACGAGCAGTACTTC.

In DNA, the CDR3 is TGCAGCACAGGACTAGCGGGAGTGGGTACGGAGCAGTTCTTC. The encoded protein is CSTGLAGVGTEQFF. The J gene is TRBJ2-1, the V gene TRBV29-1; TRBD2 agrees at 13 bases. Trimming removed 8 bases from V and 10 bases from J; junction bases left unmatched: 11. There are 14 residues in the CDR3. Germline values: CDR1 SQVTM, CDR2 ANQGSEA.